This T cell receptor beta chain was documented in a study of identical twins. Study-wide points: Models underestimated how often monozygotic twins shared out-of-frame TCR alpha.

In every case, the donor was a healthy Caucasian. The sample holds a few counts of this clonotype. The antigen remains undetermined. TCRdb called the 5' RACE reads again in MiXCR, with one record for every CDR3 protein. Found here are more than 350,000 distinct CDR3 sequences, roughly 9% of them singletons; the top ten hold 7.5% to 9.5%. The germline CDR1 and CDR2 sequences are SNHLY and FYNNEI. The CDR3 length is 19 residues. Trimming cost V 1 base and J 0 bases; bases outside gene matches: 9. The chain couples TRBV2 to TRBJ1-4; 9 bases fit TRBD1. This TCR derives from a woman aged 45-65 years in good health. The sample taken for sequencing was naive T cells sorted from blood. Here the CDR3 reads CASSEVDRGTIATNEKLFF. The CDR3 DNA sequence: TGTGCCAGCAGTGAAGTGGACAGGGGTACTATTGCAACTAATGAAAAACTGTTTTTT.